These T cell receptor beta chains were read from a single sample in a study of blood T cells in healthy people across ages. MiXCR, applied by TCRdb to the 5' RACE reads, yields one record per CDR3 protein. The sample contains fewer than 650,000 distinct CDR3 sequences, around 27% of which appear only once. These data were also reused for a study on T cells of mothers and their children.

Sample: blood. These receptors were obtained from a boy aged 2 to 10 in good health. Each CDR3 is given with its conserved first and last residue. A D gene is named only where the DNA matches it firmly. Part of the rows lack a size; the others show once, few, many or a class for expanded clones.

d_call	clone_size	v_call	j_call	cdr3_nt	cdr3_aa
.	few	TRBV6-1	TRBJ2-3	TGTGCCAGCAGTGCTACAGGGATTGGTACAGATACGCAGTATTTT	CASSATGIGTDTQYF
.	few	TRBV29-1	TRBJ2-7	TGCAGCGCTGTTACAGGGACTTACGAGCAGTACTTC	CSAVTGTYEQYF
TRBD1	.	TRBV7-9	TRBJ2-3	TGTGCCAGCAGCACCCCTGGCACAGGGGTTTGGTATTTT	CASSTPGTGVWYF
.	.	TRBV29-1	TRBJ2-1	TGTTCGGGTATAAGGTCCTACAATGAGCAGTTCTTC	CSGIRSYNEQFF
.	.	TRBV20-1	TRBJ1-2	TGCAGTGCTAGAGGAGAAGGGAACTATGGCTACACCTTC	CSARGEGNYGYTF
.	.	TRBV5-1	TRBJ2-2	TGCGCCAGCAGCTTGGACAGCGTGAACACCGGGGAGCTGTTTTTT	CASSLDSVNTGELFF
.	many	TRBV6-5	TRBJ2-3	TGTGCCAGCAGTTACTCCTGGTCAGCGAGCACAGATACGCAGTATTTT	CASSYSWSASTDTQYF
TRBD1	.	TRBV12-3/TRBV12-4	TRBJ1-2	TGTGCCAGCAGTTTGGGGGACAGGTACCCGCCCTATAACTATGGCTACACCTTC	CASSLGDRYPPYNYGYTF
.	once	TRBV12-3/TRBV12-4	TRBJ2-5	TGTGCCAGTCTTCTTTATGGGGGAGGAGAGACCCAGTACTTC	CASLLYGGGETQYF
.	.	TRBV7-9	TRBJ1-1	TGTGCCAGCAGCTTGGGTCCCCGGCGCACTGAAGCTTTCTTT	CASSLGPRRTEAFF
.	.	TRBV5-1	TRBJ2-5	TGCGCCAGCAGCTTGGAGGCGGTAGAAGAGACCCGGTACTTC	CASSLEAVEETRYF
.	.	TRBV3-1	TRBJ2-5	TGTGCCAGCAGCCAAGATCCAGTCAAGAGGACCCAGTACTTC	CASSQDPVKRTQYF
.	many	TRBV16	TRBJ1-4	TGTGCCAGCAGCCCAGGCAGGGGCGGGAATGAAAAACTGTTTTTT	CASSPGRGGNEKLFF
.	few	TRBV9	TRBJ1-1	TGTGCCAGCAGCGTATATGCAGATGACGCTACTGAAGCTTTCTTT	CASSVYADDATEAFF
.	.	TRBV20-1	TRBJ2-7	TGCAGTGCTAGGGATAGAGTTCCGGGAGTTTACGAGCAGTACTTC	CSARDRVPGVYEQYF
.	.	TRBV20-1	TRBJ1-2	TGCAGTGCTAGAGGCCCTCAGCTTGGCTACACCTTC	CSARGPQLGYTF
TRBD2	.	TRBV6-1	TRBJ2-2	TGTGCCAGCAGTCCGACTAGCGGGTTCACCGGGGAGCTGTTTTTT	CASSPTSGFTGELFF
.	.	TRBV4-3	TRBJ2-5	TGCGCCAGCAGCCAAGAGTCAGGACTAGGGGGCACGGAGACCCAGTACTTC	CASSQESGLGGTETQYF
.	.	TRBV12-3/TRBV12-4	TRBJ1-2	TGTGCCAGCAGCCCGCACGGGGCGTACTATGGCTACACCTTC	CASSPHGAYYGYTF
.	.	TRBV20-1	TRBJ2-5	TGCAGTGCTAGTCGCGGGGATATCCAAGAGACCCAGTACTTC	CSASRGDIQETQYF
TRBD2	few	TRBV6-1	TRBJ2-5	TGTGCCAGCAGGAGCGGGAGAGGTGGGGAGACCCAGTACTTC	CASRSGRGGETQYF
.	few	TRBV25-1	TRBJ2-7	TGTGCCAGCAGCCCCGGGACAATGAGCTCCTACGAGCAGTACTTC	CASSPGTMSSYEQYF
TRBD2	few	TRBV20-1	TRBJ2-7	TGCAGTGCTAGGGGACTAGCGGGGCCCTTCTACGAGCAGTACTTC	CSARGLAGPFYEQYF
.	.	TRBV7-9	TRBJ2-2	TGTGCCAGCCTCATTCTAGCGCAGGACGGGGAGCTGTTTTTT	CASLILAQDGELFF
TRBD1	.	TRBV2	TRBJ1-2	TGTGCCAGCAGTGAATCCGGGACAGGCTATGGCTACACCTTC	CASSESGTGYGYTF
.	.	TRBV13	TRBJ2-5	TGTGCCAGCAGCTTAGAATCAGGCAGGACCCAGTACTTC	CASSLESGRTQYF
TRBD1	.	TRBV18	TRBJ1-2	TGTGCCAGCTCACCTACGACAGGGGAAGGCTACACCTTC	CASSPTTGEGYTF
TRBD2	.	TRBV6-1	TRBJ2-5	TGTGCCAGCAGACCAGGACTAGCGGGGGTGGGGGAGACCCAGTACTTC	CASRPGLAGVGETQYF
TRBD1	few	TRBV27	TRBJ2-7	TGTGCCAGCACCGAAAACAAGGACAGGAGAAAATACGAGCAGTACTTC	CASTENKDRRKYEQYF
TRBD1	once	TRBV6-6	TRBJ2-3	TGTGCCAGCAGTTCGCCGGGACAGGACACAGATACGCAGTATTTT	CASSSPGQDTDTQYF
TRBD2	.	TRBV29-1	TRBJ2-1	TGCAGCGTTCCGCTAGCGGGAAAGTGGTTCTTC	CSVPLAGKWFF
.	.	TRBV9	TRBJ2-1	TGTGCCAGCAGCGCCCGCGGAGGGGGGGACAATGAGCAGTTCTTC	CASSARGGGDNEQFF
.	.	TRBV28	TRBJ2-7	TGTGCCAGCAGGGCAAGTAGGGGCGAGCAGTACTTC	CASRASRGEQYF
TRBD1	.	TRBV5-5	TRBJ2-7	TGTGCCAGCAGCAGATCCGGGACAGGCCAAACCTACGAGCAGTACTTC	CASSRSGTGQTYEQYF
TRBD2	few	TRBV7-8	TRBJ2-3	TGTGCCAGCAGCTCGTGGCAGGGGGCTAGCGGGAGAGTAGATACGCAGTATTTT	CASSSWQGASGRVDTQYF
.	.	TRBV3-1	TRBJ1-5	TGTGCCAGCAGCCAAGACGCGCCGTATAGCAATCAGCCCCAGCATTTT	CASSQDAPYSNQPQHF
.	.	TRBV7-9	TRBJ2-2	TGTGCCAGCAGCTTGGGAGGAGACAGGGAGAACACCGGGGAGCTGTTTTTT	CASSLGGDRENTGELFF
.	.	TRBV5-1	TRBJ1-1	TGCGCCAGCAGCTTGGAGAAGGATGGGGCGAAAGCTTTCTTT	CASSLEKDGAKAFF
.	.	TRBV6-5	TRBJ1-2	TGTGCCAGCAGGCCAAGGGGTCCCTTTGGCTACACCTTC	CASRPRGPFGYTF
.	.	TRBV7-2	TRBJ2-1	TGTGCCAGCAGTCTGGGGCTGATCTCCTACAATGAGCAGTTCTTC	CASSLGLISYNEQFF
.	few	TRBV29-1	TRBJ2-1	TGCAGCGTTGACGGCAGACCTATTAACAATGAGCAGTTCTTC	CSVDGRPINNEQFF
TRBD2	.	TRBV6-1	TRBJ2-5	TGTGCCAGCAGCCAACAAATAGCGGGAGGGGAAGAGACCCAGTACTTC	CASSQQIAGGEETQYF
TRBD1	many	TRBV5-5	TRBJ1-1	TGTGCCAGCAGCTGGTCGGGACAGGGATCCGAAGCTTTCTTT	CASSWSGQGSEAFF
TRBD2	.	TRBV6-5	TRBJ2-7	TGTGCCAGCAGACTCGGGGGGGCCGGTCTCCACGAGCAGTACTTC	CASRLGGAGLHEQYF
TRBD1	.	TRBV29-1	TRBJ2-7	TGCAGCGTGGGACGGACAGGCGGCGAGCAGTACTTC	CSVGRTGGEQYF
TRBD2	many	TRBV5-1	TRBJ2-5	TGCGCCAGCAGCTTGGGACTAGCGGCGAACCAAGAGACCCAGTACTTC	CASSLGLAANQETQYF
TRBD1	few	TRBV7-2	TRBJ1-1	TGTGCCAGCAGCCTGACGACAGGGGGCACTGAAGCTTTCTTT	CASSLTTGGTEAFF
.	.	TRBV5-1	TRBJ1-1	TGCGCCAGCAGCCCGAGTTTAGGGAACACTGAAGCTTTCTTT	CASSPSLGNTEAFF
.	few	TRBV20-1	TRBJ2-3	TGCAGTGCCACCACGGGGGGCCATACACCAGATACGCAGTATTTT	CSATTGGHTPDTQYF
.	.	TRBV10-3	TRBJ2-5	TGTGCCACCGGGGGAAATCAAGAGACCCAGTACTTC	CATGGNQETQYF
TRBD2	.	TRBV6-5	TRBJ2-1	TGTGCCAGCAGTTACGGGCTAGCGGGGGGCAATGAGCAGTTCTTC	CASSYGLAGGNEQFF